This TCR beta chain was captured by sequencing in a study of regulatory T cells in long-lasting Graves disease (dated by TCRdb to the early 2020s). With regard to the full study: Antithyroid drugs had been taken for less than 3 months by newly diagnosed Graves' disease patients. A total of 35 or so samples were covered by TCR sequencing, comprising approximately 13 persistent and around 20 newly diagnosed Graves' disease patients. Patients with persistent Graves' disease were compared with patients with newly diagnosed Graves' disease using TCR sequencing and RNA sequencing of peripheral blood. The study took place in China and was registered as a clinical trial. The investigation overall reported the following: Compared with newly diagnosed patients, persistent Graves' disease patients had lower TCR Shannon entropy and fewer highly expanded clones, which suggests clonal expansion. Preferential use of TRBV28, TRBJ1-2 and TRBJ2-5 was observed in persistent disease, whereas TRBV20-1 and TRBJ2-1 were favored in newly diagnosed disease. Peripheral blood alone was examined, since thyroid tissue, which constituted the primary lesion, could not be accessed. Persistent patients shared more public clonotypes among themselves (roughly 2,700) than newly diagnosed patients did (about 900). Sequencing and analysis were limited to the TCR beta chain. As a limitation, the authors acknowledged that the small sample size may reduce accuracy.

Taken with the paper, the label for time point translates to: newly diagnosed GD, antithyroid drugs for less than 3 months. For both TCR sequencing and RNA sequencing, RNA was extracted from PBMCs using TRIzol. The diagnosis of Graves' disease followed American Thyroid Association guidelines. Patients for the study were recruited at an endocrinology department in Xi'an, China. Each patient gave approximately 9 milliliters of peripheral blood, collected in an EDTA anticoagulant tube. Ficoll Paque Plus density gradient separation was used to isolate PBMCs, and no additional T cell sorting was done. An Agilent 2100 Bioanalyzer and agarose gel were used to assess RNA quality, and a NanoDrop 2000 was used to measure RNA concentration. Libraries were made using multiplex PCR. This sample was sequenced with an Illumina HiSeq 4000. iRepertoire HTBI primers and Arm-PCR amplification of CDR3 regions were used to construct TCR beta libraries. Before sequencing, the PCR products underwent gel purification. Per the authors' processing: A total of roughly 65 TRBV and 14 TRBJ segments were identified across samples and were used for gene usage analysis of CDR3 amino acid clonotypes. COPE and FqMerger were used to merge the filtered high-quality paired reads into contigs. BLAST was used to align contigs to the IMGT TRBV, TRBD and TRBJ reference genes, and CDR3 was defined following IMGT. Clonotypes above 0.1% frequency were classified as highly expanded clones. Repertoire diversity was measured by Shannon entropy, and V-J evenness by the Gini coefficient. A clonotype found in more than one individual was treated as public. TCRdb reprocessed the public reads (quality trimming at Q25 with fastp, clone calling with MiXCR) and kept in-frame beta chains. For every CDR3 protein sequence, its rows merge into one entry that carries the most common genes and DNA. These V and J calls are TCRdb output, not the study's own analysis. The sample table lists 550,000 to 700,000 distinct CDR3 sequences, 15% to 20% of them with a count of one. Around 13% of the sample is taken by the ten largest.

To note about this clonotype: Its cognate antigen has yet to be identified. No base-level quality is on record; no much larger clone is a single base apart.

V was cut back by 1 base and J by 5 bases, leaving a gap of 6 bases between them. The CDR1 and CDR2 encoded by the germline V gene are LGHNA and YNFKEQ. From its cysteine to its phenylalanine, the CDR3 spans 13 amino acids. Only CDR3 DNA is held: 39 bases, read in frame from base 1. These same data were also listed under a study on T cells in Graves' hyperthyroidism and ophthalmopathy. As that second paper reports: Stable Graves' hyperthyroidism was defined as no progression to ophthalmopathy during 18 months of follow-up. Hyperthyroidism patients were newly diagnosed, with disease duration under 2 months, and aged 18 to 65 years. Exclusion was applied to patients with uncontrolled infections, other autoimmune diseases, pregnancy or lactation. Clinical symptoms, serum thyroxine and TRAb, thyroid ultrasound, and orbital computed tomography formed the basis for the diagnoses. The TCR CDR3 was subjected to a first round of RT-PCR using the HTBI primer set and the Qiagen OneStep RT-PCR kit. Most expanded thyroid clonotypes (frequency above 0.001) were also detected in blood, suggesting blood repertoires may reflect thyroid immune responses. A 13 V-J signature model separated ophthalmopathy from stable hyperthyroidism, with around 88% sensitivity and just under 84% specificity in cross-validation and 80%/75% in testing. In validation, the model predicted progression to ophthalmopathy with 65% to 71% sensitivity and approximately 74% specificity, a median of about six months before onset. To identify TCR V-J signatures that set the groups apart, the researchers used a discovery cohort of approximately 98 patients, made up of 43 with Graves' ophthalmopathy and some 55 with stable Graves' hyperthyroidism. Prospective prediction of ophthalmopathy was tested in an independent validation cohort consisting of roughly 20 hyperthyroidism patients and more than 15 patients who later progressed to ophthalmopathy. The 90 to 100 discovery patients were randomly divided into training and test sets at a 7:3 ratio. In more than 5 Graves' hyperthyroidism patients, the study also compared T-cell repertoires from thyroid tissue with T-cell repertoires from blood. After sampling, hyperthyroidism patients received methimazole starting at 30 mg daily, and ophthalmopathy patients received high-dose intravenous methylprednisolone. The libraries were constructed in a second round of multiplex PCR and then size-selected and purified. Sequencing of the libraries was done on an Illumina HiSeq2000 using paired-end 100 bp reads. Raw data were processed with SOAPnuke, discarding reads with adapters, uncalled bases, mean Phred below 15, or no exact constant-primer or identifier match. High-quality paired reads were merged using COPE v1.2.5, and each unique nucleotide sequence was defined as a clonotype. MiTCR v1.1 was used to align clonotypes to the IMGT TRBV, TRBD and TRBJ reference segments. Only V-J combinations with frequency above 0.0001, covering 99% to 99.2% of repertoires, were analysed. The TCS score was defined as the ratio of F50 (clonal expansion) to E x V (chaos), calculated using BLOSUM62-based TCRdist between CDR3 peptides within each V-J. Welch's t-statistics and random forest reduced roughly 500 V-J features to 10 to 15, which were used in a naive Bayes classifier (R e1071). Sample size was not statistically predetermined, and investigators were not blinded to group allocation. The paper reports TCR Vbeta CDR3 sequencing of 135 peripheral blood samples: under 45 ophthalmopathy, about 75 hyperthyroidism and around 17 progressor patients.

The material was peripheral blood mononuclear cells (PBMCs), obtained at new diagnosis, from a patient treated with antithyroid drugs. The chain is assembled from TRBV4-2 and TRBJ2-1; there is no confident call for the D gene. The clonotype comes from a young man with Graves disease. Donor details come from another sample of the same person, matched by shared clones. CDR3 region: CASSQVSDNEQFF. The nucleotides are TGTGCCAGCAGCCAAGTTTCGGACAATGAGCAGTTCTTC.